Reported below is one T cell receptor beta chain. Its cognate antigen is unknown. These data are taken from a study of cytomegalovirus exposure and HLA in healthy donors. General study results and limits: The study put 150 to 200 TCR beta chains on its list as cytomegalovirus-associated. It was confirmed in vitro that a few of the CMV-associated chains were specific for CMV antigens. Whilst most TCR sequences proved rare, a subset of public TCRs occurred across many donors.

Repertoires were generated with immunoSEQ multiplex PCR, while TCRdb's copy carries only in-frame clones and drops some. The sample holds some 59,000 clones, about nine tenths seen once. The CDR3 runs 13 residues. V lost 3 bases, J lost 8 bases, and 12 bases lay in between. The germline V gene has CDR1 LGHNA and CDR2 YSLEER. The source is a woman aged 18-29 years in good health and CMV-seropositive. This chain uses TRBV4-3 with TRBJ2-3; weak D call: TRBD2 (5 bases). Sequenced sample: PBMCs. CDR3 sequence (DNA): TGCGCCAGCAGCCAGGAAACTCGGGGTACGCAGTATTTT. It encodes CASSQETRGTQYF.